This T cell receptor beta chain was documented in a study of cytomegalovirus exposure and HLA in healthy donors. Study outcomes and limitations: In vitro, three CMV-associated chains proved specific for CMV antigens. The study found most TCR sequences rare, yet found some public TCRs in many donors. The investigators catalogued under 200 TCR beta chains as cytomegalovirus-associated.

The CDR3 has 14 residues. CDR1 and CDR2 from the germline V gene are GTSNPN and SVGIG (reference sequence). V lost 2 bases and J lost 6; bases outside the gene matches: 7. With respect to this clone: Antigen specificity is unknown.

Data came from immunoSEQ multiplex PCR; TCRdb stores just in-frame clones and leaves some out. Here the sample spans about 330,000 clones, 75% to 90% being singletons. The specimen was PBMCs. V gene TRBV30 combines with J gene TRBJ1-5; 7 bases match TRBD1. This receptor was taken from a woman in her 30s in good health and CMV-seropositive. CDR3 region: CAWSHEQGLQPQHF. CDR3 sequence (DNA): TGTGCCTGGAGTCATGAACAGGGGCTTCAGCCCCAGCATTTT.